The T cell receptor (beta chain) described here comes from a study of CD8 T cells in ankylosing spondylitis. Findings of the study overall: What appeared characteristic of ankylosing spondylitis blood was a TCR beta motif of eight highly homologous variants. Peripheral blood held disease-linked clones only at relatively low frequency, and these were CD8+.

Between the trimmed V and J ends, which lost 2 bases and 2 bases, there was a span of 6 bases. Germline CDR1 reads SGHVS; CDR2 reads FQNEAQ. The CDR3 spans 14 residues. TCRdb itself ran the 5' RACE reads through MiXCR, one entry per CDR3 protein. The table shows some 120,000 distinct CDR3 sequences, with roughly 15% occurring only once. This clonotype was recorded a few times. The antigen is unknown. Sequencing input: blood, either unsorted or a sorted T cell fraction (not recorded which). The J gene is TRBJ2-2, the V gene TRBV7-8, with D unclear. The sequence came from a female donor with ankylosing spondylitis or in good health (not recorded which). CDR3 in amino acids: CASSLNGNTGELFF. CDR3 nucleotide sequence: TGTGCCAGCAGCTTAAACGGAAACACCGGGGAGCTGTTTTTT.